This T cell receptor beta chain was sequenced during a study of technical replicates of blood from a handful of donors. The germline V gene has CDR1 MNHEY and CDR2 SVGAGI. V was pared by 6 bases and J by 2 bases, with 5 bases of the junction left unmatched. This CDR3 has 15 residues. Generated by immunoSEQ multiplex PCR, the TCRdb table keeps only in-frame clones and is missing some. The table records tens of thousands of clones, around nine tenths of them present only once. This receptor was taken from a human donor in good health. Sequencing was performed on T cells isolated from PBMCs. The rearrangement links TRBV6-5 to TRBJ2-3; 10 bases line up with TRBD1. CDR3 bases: TGTGCCAGCAGCCGAGGGACAGGGGTCACAGATACGCAGTATTTT. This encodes CASSRGTGVTDTQYF.